These 30 T cell receptor beta chains were sequenced from one sample in a study of T cell repertoires in cytomegalovirus infection. One entry per CDR3 protein, called by TCRdb with MiXCR from the reads. The table includes 200,000 to 250,000 distinct CDR3 sequences, roughly two fifths detected once. What these receptors recognize is not known. The sequencing here drew on CD8+ T cells from cultured PBMCs, taken from culture after CMV antigen stimulation. Source of these receptors: a human donor in good health (CMV status not recorded). Some clones in this sample may be carry-over from other donors' samples.

This clonotype was detected only a few times. The V call is TRBV11-2, the J call TRBJ2-3; D possibly corresponds to TRBD1 (5 bases). Trimming shortened V by 1 base and J by 3 bases, and 11 bases separated the two germline ends. Per the germline V gene, CDR1 is SGHAT and CDR2 is FQNNGV. The length of the CDR3 is 15 residues. The CDR3 DNA reads as TGTGCCAGCAGCTTAGGCCCAGGGTGGACAGATACGCAGTATTTT. Its protein is CASSLGPGWTDTQYF.

The J gene is TRBJ1-2, the V gene TRBV29-1; a possible D gene is TRBD1 (5 bases). The CDR3 has 11 residues. V lost 3 bases, J lost 4 bases, and 6 bases lay in between. Germline CDR1 is SQVTM and CDR2 is ANQGSEA. CDR3 amino acids: CSVDDSYGYTF. The CDR3 DNA follows: TGCAGCGTTGATGACAGCTATGGCTACACCTTC.

The chain is built from TRBV5-4 and TRBJ1-4, with a weak D call TRBD1 (6 bases). Trimming stripped 4 bases from V and 2 bases from J, with 12 bases between. Germline V gives CDR1 SGHNT, CDR2 YYREEE (reference sequence). This CDR3 region has 15 residues. The CDR3 reads CASSLRGGTNEKLFF. For the CDR3, the DNA is TGTGCCAGCAGCCTTCGAGGGGGTACTAATGAAAAACTGTTTTTT.

This chain links TRBV20-1 with TRBJ2-7, with D possibly being TRBD2 (5 bases). This CDR3 is built from 14 residues. Germline V gene data show CDR1 as DFQATT and CDR2 as SNEGSKA (reference sequence). The ends were cut back, 3 bases at V and 0 bases at J, with 12 bases in the middle. In nucleotides, the CDR3 is TGCAGTGCTAGTATCCTAGGGAGCTCCTACGAGCAGTACGTC. This codes for CSASILGSSYEQYV.

This sequence joins TRBV7-3 and TRBJ2-7; 10 bases line up with TRBD1. CDR1 SGHTA and CDR2 FQGTGA come from the germline V gene. This CDR3 has 15 residues. Trimming at V came to 5 bases and at J to 4 bases, leaving 8 bases not matched to a gene. In DNA, the CDR3 is TGTGCCAGCAGCCGTAGACAGGGGGCAGGTTACGAGCAGTACTTC. It specifies CASSRRQGAGYEQYF.

The rearrangement joins TRBV29-1 to TRBJ2-3, with 8 positions matching TRBD2. There are 15 residues in the CDR3. From germline, CDR1 is SQVTM and CDR2 ANQGSEA. The V and J ends lost 4 bases and 2 bases, in that order; junction bases with no gene match: 8. The CDR3 reads CSVVLAGLHTDTQYF. For the CDR3, the DNA is TGCAGCGTTGTGCTAGCGGGCCTACACACAGATACGCAGTATTTT.

The table lists this clonotype with a few counts. This chain connects TRBV11-2 to TRBJ2-1; no clear D gene. Germline V gene lookup returns CDR1 SGHAT and CDR2 FQNNGV. V dropped 0 bases and J dropped 6 bases, with 6 bases sitting between them. The CDR3 length is 13 residues. The CDR3 here is CASSLDRSNEQFF. CDR3 bases: TGTGCCAGCAGCTTAGACAGGTCCAATGAGCAGTTCTTC.

The chain joins TRBV4-1 to TRBJ1-1; D uncertain. V was shortened by 3 bases and J by 6 bases, with 17 bases between the two germline ends. Germline V gene data show CDR1 as MGHRA and CDR2 as YSYEKL. CDR3 size: 15 residues. Here the CDR3 DNA reads TGCGCCAGCAGCCATATGGCAGGAGGATCACCTGAAGCTTTCTTT. It encodes CASSHMAGGSPEAFF.

V usage is TRBV25-1 and J usage is TRBJ1-3; D is undetermined. Germline CDR1 and CDR2: MGHDK and SYGVNS. The CDR3 has 15 residues. V dropped 3 bases and J dropped 0 bases, with 9 bases sitting between them. The CDR3, as DNA: TGTGCCAGCAGTGAGTGGGGTATCTCTGGAAACACCATATATTTT. Translation: CASSEWGISGNTIYF.

This clonotype was counted between two and nine times. V is TRBV4-1 and J is TRBJ1-4; D perhaps matches TRBD1 (5 bases). CDR3 length: 15 residues. V gave up 0 bases and J gave up 7 bases, with 12 bases separating them. Germline values: CDR1 MGHRA, CDR2 YSYEKL. The CDR3 sequence: CASSQEEGNSEKLFF. The CDR3 region has the DNA TGCGCCAGCAGCCAAGAAGAGGGGAATAGTGAAAAACTGTTTTTT.

The gene calls are TRBV12-3 or TRBV12-4 and TRBJ1-1; no clear D. The CDR3 is 12 residues long. The ends were cut back, 4 bases at V and 5 bases at J, with 8 bases in the middle. CDR3 in amino acids: CASSWGITEAFF. CDR3 in DNA: TGTGCCAGCAGTTGGGGAATAACTGAAGCTTTCTTT.

This clonotype came up a few times. The gene calls are TRBV30 and TRBJ2-1; D gene uncertain. This CDR3 contains 16 residues. V was clipped by 0 bases and J by 2 bases, with 14 bases between them. Germline CDR1 reads GTSNPN; CDR2 reads SVGIG (reference sequence). The CDR3 protein is CAWSVEELHPYNEQFF. The CDR3 DNA sequence: TGTGCCTGGAGTGTTGAGGAGCTACACCCCTACAATGAGCAGTTCTTC.

This sequence joins TRBV7-4 and TRBJ2-7; TRBD1 matches at 7 bases. Trimming cost V 7 bases and J 2 bases; bases outside gene matches: 11. CDR1 is SGHVT and CDR2 is SQSDAQ in the germline V gene. The CDR3 length is 15 residues. The CDR3, as DNA: TGTGCCAGCATCCCTGTTGACAGGGTACCCTACGAGCAGTACTTC. Encoded protein: CASIPVDRVPYEQYF.

The CDR3 region is CASSFGTGASYEQYF. The CDR3 region has the DNA TGTGCCAGCAGTTTTGGGACAGGGGCCTCCTACGAGCAGTACTTC. The chain couples TRBV27 to TRBJ2-7; 10 nucleotides line up with TRBD1. The CDR3 is 15 amino acids. Germline V lookup: CDR1 MNHEY, CDR2 SMNVEV (reference sequence). J was trimmed by 0 bases and V by 3 bases; bases with no gene match: 2.

V and J are TRBV19 and TRBJ2-2, with a possible D match to TRBD2 (7 bases). CDR1 and CDR2 from the germline V gene are LNHDA and SQIVND (reference sequence). With 7 bases removed from V and 4 bases from J, the gap between germline ends came to 13 bases. The length of the CDR3 is 14 residues. This chain's CDR3 is CASISGEGTGELFF. The CDR3 nucleotides are TGTGCCAGTATATCAGGGGAGGGCACCGGGGAGCTGTTTTTT.

This clonotype came up a few times. The chain uses TRBV12-3 or TRBV12-4 and TRBJ1-1; D gene ambiguous. The CDR3 has 13 amino acids. The ends were cut back, 6 bases at V and 1 base at J, with 9 bases in the middle. This CDR3 is CASSYSPNTEAFF. The DNA for the CDR3 is TGTGCCAGCAGCTATAGCCCGAACACTGAAGCTTTCTTT.

This chain connects TRBV29-1 to TRBJ2-1; TRBD2 matches at 10 bases. The CDR3 totals 13 residues. The ends lost 3 bases at V and 15 bases at J; junction bases unmatched: 11. Germline V gene lookup returns CDR1 SQVTM and CDR2 ANQGSEA. The CDR3 DNA reads as TGCAGCGTTGAGGCTAGCGGGAGCCCCTGGGGGTTCTTC. It encodes CSVEASGSPWGFF.

As concerns this clonotype: Sequence at one end of the junction differs from germline and may be a read error. This chain joins TRBV5-1 and TRBJ2-5, with TRBD1 matching 7 bases. The CDR3 extends over 16 amino acids. Per germline, CDR1 SGHRS and CDR2 YFSETQ. The CDR3 region is CASSLASDRDQDTQYF. The CDR3, as DNA: TGCGCAAGCAGCTTGGCTTCTGACAGGGACCAAGATACCCAGTACTTC.

The chain is built from TRBV14 and TRBJ2-7; 8 bases are shared with TRBD1. Germline trimming cut 0 bases from V and 7 bases from J; bases unmatched to any gene: 17. This CDR3 spans 18 amino acids. Germline V gene lookup returns CDR1 SGHDN and CDR2 FVKESK. This CDR3 reads CASSQDRARTGCPREQYF. CDR3 nucleotides: TGTGCCAGCAGCCAAGATCGGGCTCGGACAGGGTGTCCCAGGGAGCAGTACTTC.

This clonotype has more than one count but fewer than ten. CDR3 DNA: TGTGCCATCAGTGAGGCGCGGGACAAGGAAGAGACCCAGTACTTC. It translates to CAISEARDKEETQYF. The chain carries TRBV10-3 and TRBJ2-5, with D perhaps being TRBD1 or TRBD2 (6 bases each). Germline CDR1 ENHRY, CDR2 SYGVKD. V lost 2 bases to trimming and J lost 3 bases, with 13 bases between them. The CDR3 spans 15 residues.

The rearrangement links TRBV25-1 to TRBJ1-6; D uncertain. This CDR3 has 11 residues. CDR1 MGHDK and CDR2 SYGVNS come from the germline V gene. The ends were cut back, 3 bases at V and 8 bases at J, with 2 bases in the middle. CDR3 region: CASSDHSPLHF. The CDR3 DNA is TGTGCCAGCAGTGACCATTCACCCCTCCACTTT.

V usage is TRBV28 and J usage is TRBJ2-7; D perhaps matches TRBD2 (5 bases). Per the germline V gene, CDR1 is MDHEN and CDR2 is SYDVKM. The CDR3 is 15 amino acids. V lost 6 bases and J lost 1, with 16 bases in between. CDR3 in DNA: TGTGCCAGCAGCCCTCGACTATGGGCGTCCTACGAGCAGTACTTC. This translates into CASSPRLWASYEQYF.

This chain links TRBV19 with TRBJ2-7, with 8 bases matching TRBD1. With V trimmed by 5 bases and J by 3 bases, 6 bases remained unmatched. The CDR3 is 14 amino acids. Germline V gene sequence: CDR1 LNHDA, CDR2 SQIVND (reference sequence). The CDR3 nucleotides read TGTGCCAGTAGTCCCTGGACAGGGCGCTACGAGCAGTACTTC. As protein: CASSPWTGRYEQYF.

A single count supports this clonotype. This chain links TRBV10-3 with TRBJ1-5, with TRBD1 as a possible D gene (5 bases). V shed 5 bases and J shed 2 bases, with 10 bases lying between them. CDR3 length: 14 amino acids. CDR1 and CDR2 from the germline V gene are ENHRY and SYGVKD. The CDR3 region has the DNA TGTGCCATCAGTCCCGGGGGTGGCAATCAGCCCCAGCATTTT. This encodes CAISPGGGNQPQHF.

The gene calls are TRBV7-8 and TRBJ2-2; tentative D call: TRBD2 (6 bases). There are 18 residues in the CDR3. Germline values: CDR1 SGHVS, CDR2 FQNEAQ. Trimming took off 2 bases at V and 3 bases at J, with 19 bases between the two ends. The CDR3 DNA follows: TGTGCCAGCAGCTTATTCACGCATGGGGAGGAGGACACCGGGGAGCTGTTTTTT. The encoded protein is CASSLFTHGEEDTGELFF.

This clonotype was counted only a few times. The rearrangement uses TRBV7-3 and TRBJ2-2; D gene ambiguous. The ends were cut back, 4 bases at V and 3 bases at J, with 6 bases in the middle. Germline V gene lookup returns CDR1 SGHTA and CDR2 FQGTGA. The CDR3 runs 13 residues. The CDR3 coding sequence is TGTGCCAGCAGCTCTTTAGACACCGGGGAGCTGTTTTTT. Amino acid sequence: CASSSLDTGELFF.

This rearrangement joins TRBV7-3 to TRBJ2-1; 9 bases line up with TRBD1. The CDR3 sequence is 13 residues long. Looked up from germline, CDR1 is SGHTA and CDR2 is FQGTGA. Trimming at V came to 2 bases and at J to 9 bases, leaving 2 bases not matched to a gene. The CDR3 DNA sequence: TGTGCCAGCAGCTTAGGACAGGGGAGTGAGCAGTTCTTC. It codes for CASSLGQGSEQFF. The full variable domain, with the rest looked up from reference TRBV7-3 and TRBJ2-1, is GAGVSQTPSNKVTEKGKYVELRCDPISGHTALYWYRQSLGQGPEFLIYFQGTGAADDSGLPNDRFFAVRPEGSVSTLKIQRTERGDSAVYLCASSLGQGSEQFFGPGTRLTVL.

The CDR3 coding sequence is TGTGCCATCGGCACTAGCGGGTACTACAATGAGCAGTTCTTC. Its translation is CAIGTSGYYNEQFF. The chain couples TRBV19 to TRBJ2-1; TRBD2 matches at 9 bases. Per the germline V gene, CDR1 is LNHDA and CDR2 is SQIVND (reference sequence). The CDR3 is made up of 14 amino acids. The V and J ends lost 10 bases and 3 bases, in that order; junction bases with no gene match: 7.

This clonotype turned up a few times. This sequence joins TRBV9 and TRBJ1-1; TRBD1 is a possible D gene (5 bases). This CDR3 spans 15 amino acids. Between the trimmed V and J ends, which lost 3 bases and 1 base, there was a span of 13 bases. Looked up from germline, CDR1 is SGDLS and CDR2 is YYNGEE. CDR3 DNA: TGTGCCAGCAGCGCCGCGGGACGAACGAACACTGAAGCTTTCTTT. It codes for CASSAAGRTNTEAFF.

This chain links TRBV9 with TRBJ2-5; 7 nucleotides agree with TRBD2. The CDR3 extends over 16 amino acids. The germline CDR1 and CDR2 sequences are SGDLS and YYNGEE. Trimming at V came to 5 bases and at J to 2 bases, leaving 12 bases not matched to a gene. The CDR3 here is CASSIKRDEGQETQYF. CDR3 bases: TGTGCCAGCAGTATAAAGCGGGACGAGGGGCAAGAGACCCAGTACTTC.